One and the same sample provided the 5 T cell receptor beta chains below, sequenced in a study of cytomegalovirus exposure and HLA in healthy donors. PCR amplification relied on 60 Vbeta primers (plus 13 Jbeta primers). The repertoire was sequenced with immunoSEQ multiplex PCR; TCRdb's copy has only in-frame clones and lacks some. Recorded for this sample: 75,000 to 85,000 clones. What was sequenced was PBMCs. These receptors all stem from a man aged 45-65 years in good health and CMV-seronegative.

The chain joins TRBV5-1 to TRBJ2-7; 7 bases are a match to TRBD1. The CDR3 contains 15 residues. J lost 2 bases, V lost 1 base, and 6 bases had no gene match. Germline assignment: CDR1 SGHRS and CDR2 YFSETQ. The CDR3 nucleotides read TGCGCCAGCAGCTTGAAGACAGGGTTAGCCTACGAGCAGTACTTC. It encodes CASSLKTGLAYEQYF.

The chain is built from TRBV27 and TRBJ1-1, with D perhaps TRBD1 (5 bases). Germline V gene data show CDR1 as MNHEY and CDR2 as SMNVEV (reference sequence). The CDR3 spans 14 residues. V lost 6 bases, J lost 4 bases, and 15 bases lay in between. DNA of the CDR3: TGTGCCAGCAGCACCCAGGGCCCAACCACTGAAGCTTTCTTT. It is translated as CASSTQGPTTEAFF.

The gene calls are TRBV10-3 and TRBJ2-7, with 7 bases matching TRBD1. Germline lookup yields CDR1 ENHRY and CDR2 SYGVKD. The V and J ends lost 2 bases and 2 bases, in that order; junction bases with no gene match: 3. The CDR3 runs 14 residues. CDR3 sequence: CAISEGTAAYEQYF. CDR3 nucleotides: TGTGCCATCAGTGAGGGGACAGCAGCCTACGAGCAGTACTTC.

The chain has TRBV18 and TRBJ2-7; D gene unclear. The V end lost 3 bases, the J end lost 3 bases, and 12 bases lay between the germline ends. There are 14 residues in the CDR3. Per the germline V gene, CDR1 is KGHSH and CDR2 is LQKENI. The CDR3 DNA sequence: TGTGCCAGCTCACCCCCGGCAGACATCTACGAGCAGTACTTC. Amino acids: CASSPPADIYEQYF.

The gene calls are TRBV4-1 and TRBJ1-6; 9 nucleotides align to TRBD1. Germline V gene sequence: CDR1 MGHRA, CDR2 YSYEKL. The CDR3 is made up of 16 amino acids. Trimming cost V 2 bases and J 6 bases; bases outside gene matches: 5. The CDR3 sequence: CASSQYGTGTNSPLHF. Here the CDR3 DNA reads TGCGCCAGCAGCCAATACGGGACAGGGACTAATTCACCCCTCCACTTT.